This T cell receptor (beta chain) is from a study of OX40 agonist ivuxolimab in advanced cancers. Profiling relied on immunoSEQ multiplex PCR, and the TCRdb table lists in-frame clones only, not all of them. This sample has 70,000 or so clones; over 75% occur once, and the top ten carry less than 0.6%. For this clone: What it binds is unknown.

The study, taken as a whole, reports: Among T cells, CD8+ cells averaged more expanded clones than CD4+ cells.

The V gene end was trimmed by 4 bases and the J gene end by 1 base; junction bases not matched to a gene: 2. This CDR3 has 14 amino acids. From germline, CDR1 is SGHRS and CDR2 YFSETQ. This sequence was found in an adult with an advanced solid tumor such as melanoma, head and neck, liver or kidney cancer. The sequencing here drew on CD4+ or CD8+ T cells sorted from blood, taken in a trial of the OX40 agonist ivuxolimab. The chain recombines TRBV5-1 with TRBJ1-5; 7 nucleotides align to TRBD1. The CDR3 coding sequence is TGCGCCAGCAGCCCAGGGGGAAGCAATCAGCCCCAGCATTTT. Translated, it gives CASSPGGSNQPQHF.